Presented here are 17 T cell receptor beta chains from one specimen sequenced in a study of blood T cell repertoires in COVID-19. Produced via immunoSEQ multiplex PCR; TCRdb's table is partial and in-frame only. The table includes over 250,000 clones, just under 90% detected once. The sequencing input was peripheral blood. Source of these receptors: a woman in her fifties or sixties with COVID-19, enrolled during active disease.

The gene calls are TRBV5-4 and TRBJ1-2; 7 bases are a match to TRBD1. The CDR3 spans 13 residues. Germline-derived CDR1 and CDR2 are SGHNT and YYREEE (reference sequence). J was trimmed by 7 bases and V by 4 bases; bases with no gene match: 7. CDR3 sequence (DNA): TGTGCCAGCAGCCATGGACAGGCGAGTGGCTACACCTTC. It yields the protein CASSHGQASGYTF.

Only one count was recorded for this clone. The rearrangement links TRBV30 to TRBJ2-5; 9 nucleotides line up with TRBD2. CDR1 and CDR2 (germline): GTSNPN, SVGIG (reference sequence). J gave up 3 bases and V 4 bases, and 9 bases lay outside the gene matches. There are 15 residues in the CDR3. The CDR3 here is CAWTLTGTSKETQYF. CDR3 nucleotides: TGTGCCTGGACCCTAACCGGGACTAGCAAAGAGACCCAGTACTTC. Looking up the rest from reference TRBV30 and TRBJ2-5 gives the full variable domain: SQTIHQWPATLVQPVGSPLSLECTVEGTSNPNLYWYRQAAGRGLQLLFYSVGIGQISSEVPQNLSASRPQDRQFILSSKKLLLSDSGFYLCAWTLTGTSKETQYFGPGTRLLVL.

The chain employs TRBV7-9 and TRBJ1-4; no definite D call. Germline CDR1 is SEHNR and CDR2 is FQNEAQ (reference sequence). With 3 bases removed from V and 3 bases from J, the gap between germline ends came to 11 bases. This CDR3 spans 15 amino acids. CDR3 sequence: CASSLSGRSNEKLFF. For the CDR3, the DNA is TGTGCCAGCAGCTTGAGTGGGAGATCTAATGAAAAACTGTTTTTT. Full variable domain (remainder filled in from reference TRBV7-9 and TRBJ1-4): DTGVSQNPRHKITKRGQNVTFRCDPISEHNRLYWYRQTLGQGPEFLTYFQNEAQLEKSRLLSDRFSAERPKGSFSTLEIQRTEQGDSAMYLCASSLSGRSNEKLFFGSGTQLSVL.

This chain uses TRBV9 with TRBJ2-2, with D possibly being TRBD2 (6 bases). V dropped 0 bases and J dropped 4 bases, with 16 bases sitting between them. The CDR3 length is 17 residues. Germline-derived CDR1 and CDR2 are SGDLS and YYNGEE. This chain's CDR3 is CASSVAGGYRVTGELFF. DNA of the CDR3: TGTGCCAGCAGCGTAGCTGGAGGGTACCGGGTCACCGGGGAGCTGTTTTTT.

The chain is built from TRBV19 and TRBJ2-2, with 11 bases that match TRBD2. CDR3 length: 17 amino acids. Germline lookup yields CDR1 LNHDA and CDR2 SQIVND (reference sequence). Trimming at V came to 1 base and at J to 3 bases, leaving 4 bases not matched to a gene. The CDR3 sequence: CASSIGSGRADTGELFF. CDR3 nucleotide sequence: TGTGCCAGTAGTATAGGTAGCGGGAGGGCGGACACCGGGGAGCTGTTTTTT.

The V and J genes are TRBV6-1 and TRBJ1-2, with no clear D. This CDR3 spans 17 amino acids. The V and J ends lost 2 bases and 0 bases respectively, with 16 bases between them. CDR1 MNHNS and CDR2 SASEGT come from the germline V gene. The CDR3 DNA reads as TGTGCCAGCAGTGAACTTTTCAAACTCAGGACTAACTATGGCTACACCTTC. It is translated as CASSELFKLRTNYGYTF.

This chain connects TRBV6-5 to TRBJ1-5; TRBD1 is a possible D gene (6 bases). Germline V gene lookup returns CDR1 MNHEY and CDR2 SVGAGI. Trimming cost V 7 bases and J 0 bases, with 13 bases left between them. The CDR3 has 15 residues. CDR3 bases: TGTGCCAGCACAGGACAGACCATTAGCAATCAGCCCCAGCATTTT. Protein: CASTGQTISNQPQHF.

V usage is TRBV30 and J usage is TRBJ2-2; D is possibly TRBD2 (6 bases). V was pared by 8 bases and J by 4 bases, with 26 bases between. Germline V lookup: CDR1 GTSNPN, CDR2 SVGIG (reference sequence). The CDR3 has 17 residues. The CDR3 reads CARNGGSTGGITGELFF. CDR3 bases: TGTGCCAGGAATGGAGGGTCTACAGGCGGGATCACCGGGGAGCTGTTTTTT.

This clone was recorded only once. The rearrangement uses TRBV27 and TRBJ2-7; D may be TRBD2 (7 bases). The V end was cut by 3 bases, the J end by 0 bases, with 18 bases between. The CDR3 is 17 residues long. Germline CDR1 MNHEY, CDR2 SMNVEV (reference sequence). CDR3 nucleotides: TGTGCCAGCAGTTTGTCCCGGGGGGCTGGAGGCTCCTACGAGCAGTACTTC. Translated, it gives CASSLSRGAGGSYEQYF.

The rearrangement uses TRBV6-5 and TRBJ1-2; D unresolved. CDR3 length: 12 residues. The germline V and J ends were trimmed by 8 bases and 2 bases, with 9 bases remaining between them. Per the germline V gene, CDR1 is MNHEY and CDR2 is SVGAGI. CDR3 sequence reads: CASAERNYGYTF. The CDR3 coding sequence is TGTGCCAGCGCGGAGAGAAACTATGGCTACACCTTC.

This rearrangement joins TRBV30 to TRBJ1-2; the match to TRBD1 covers 8 bases. V shed 4 bases, J shed 4 bases, and the junction held 14 bases outside the gene matches. Germline V lookup: CDR1 GTSNPN, CDR2 SVGIG (reference sequence). The length of the CDR3 is 16 residues. CDR3 DNA: TGTGCCTGGACTGAACGGACAGGGTCCCCTATCTATGGCTACACCTTC. Translating gives CAWTERTGSPIYGYTF.

The chain has TRBV9 and TRBJ2-1; D is unresolved. The germline V gene has CDR1 SGDLS and CDR2 YYNGEE. This CDR3 spans 14 amino acids. Trimming removed 0 bases from V and 5 bases from J, with 9 bases in between. The CDR3 sequence: CASSVVQTDNEQFF. In DNA, the CDR3 is TGTGCCAGCAGCGTAGTACAGACCGACAATGAGCAGTTCTTC.

The J gene is TRBJ2-3, the V gene TRBV5-1; 9 bases line up with TRBD2. This CDR3 has 15 residues. V lost 0 bases, J lost 2 bases, and 1 base stayed unmatched. Germline V gives CDR1 SGHRS, CDR2 YFSETQ. CDR3 sequence reads: CASSLASGVTDTQYF. CDR3 bases: TGCGCCAGCAGCTTGGCTAGCGGGGTCACAGATACGCAGTATTTT.

This sequence joins TRBV19 and TRBJ2-1; 8 nucleotides align to TRBD1. The germline V gene encodes CDR1 LNHDA and CDR2 SQIVND (reference sequence). Trimming removed 0 bases from V and 8 bases from J; junction bases left unmatched: 12. The CDR3 is made up of 17 amino acids. The CDR3 here is CASSIEGRGLIIDEQFF. The CDR3 region has the DNA TGTGCCAGTAGTATAGAAGGCAGGGGGCTTATAATAGATGAGCAGTTCTTC.

V and J are TRBV18 and TRBJ1-1; 9 positions match TRBD1. The germline V gene has CDR1 KGHSH and CDR2 LQKENI. The length of the CDR3 is 16 residues. Losses at the gene ends were 3 bases for V and 5 bases for J; bases not matched to a gene: 10. CDR3 sequence reads: CASSPPGQGSGTEAFF. CDR3 nucleotides: TGTGCCAGCTCACCCCCGGGACAGGGTTCAGGAACTGAAGCTTTCTTT.

This chain joins TRBV5-6 and TRBJ2-6; 8 bases agree with TRBD1. V lost 1 base, J lost 2 bases, and 8 bases stayed unmatched. CDR3 size: 18 residues. CDR1 and CDR2 from the germline V gene are SGHDT and YYEEEE. The CDR3 here is CASSLLRTGITGANVLTF. DNA for the CDR3: TGTGCCAGCAGCTTGCTCAGGACAGGGATCACTGGGGCCAACGTCCTGACTTTC.

This clone was recorded only once. The genes are TRBV5-8 and TRBJ2-7; D unresolved. The ends were cut back, 0 bases at V and 6 bases at J, with 7 bases in the middle. Germline lookup yields CDR1 SGHTS and CDR2 YDEGEE. The CDR3 is 12 amino acids. The CDR3 coding sequence is TGTGCCAGCAGCTTGGTGTGGAGCGAGCAGTACTTC. Translated: CASSLVWSEQYF.